A selection of T cell receptor beta chains follows, all from one sample in a study of shared clonotypes between healthy human individuals. TCRdb's table, derived via immunoSEQ multiplex PCR, lists solely in-frame clones and lacks some. The table has about 700,000 clones, about 91% seen once. The sample comprised naive CD8+ T cells sorted from blood. The receptors here all came from a man younger than 45 in good health. Each CDR3 is given with its conserved first and last residue. Each record gives: V gene, J gene, D gene, clone size, CDR3 DNA, CDR3 protein. A D gene is named only where the DNA matches it firmly. Some rows mark clone size as missing; the rest say once, few, many or name a class of expanded clone.

>TRBV27|TRBJ2-7|TRBD1|.
TGTGCCAGCAGTTCCGGGACAGCAAACTACGAGCAGTACTTC
CASSSGTANYEQYF
>TRBV5-6|TRBJ2-5|.|.
TGTGCCAGCAGCTTGCGTCGGAGACAAGAGACCCAGTACTTC
CASSLRRRQETQYF
>TRBV7-8|TRBJ1-1|.|.
TGTGCCAGCAGCCTAAGGGTGTTTAGGAACACTGAAGCTTTCTTT
CASSLRVFRNTEAFF
>TRBV11-3|TRBJ1-1|TRBD1|.
TGTGCCAGCAGTCTGGGGACAGCTTCTGAAGCTTTCTTT
CASSLGTASEAFF
>TRBV21-1|TRBJ2-5|.|.
TGTGCCAGCAAACTTGGACTAGCGGAAGAGACCCAGTACTTC
CASKLGLAEETQYF
>TRBV19|TRBJ2-2|.|.
TGTGCCAGTAGGGAGGGACCCACCGGGGAGCTGTTTTTT
CASREGPTGELFF
>TRBV10-3|TRBJ2-1|TRBD2|.
TGTGCCATCAGTGAGTCTACTAGCGGGTTCAGGAATGAGCAGTTCTTC
CAISESTSGFRNEQFF
>TRBV7-7|TRBJ2-1|.|.
TGTGCTAGCAGCTTAGCGTGGAACAATGAGCAGTTCTTC
CASSLAWNNEQFF
>TRBV28|TRBJ2-5|TRBD2|.
TGTGCCAGCAGTTTAGGGGAGGGCGGCCAAGAGACCCAGTACTTC
CASSLGEGGQETQYF
>TRBV9|TRBJ1-1|TRBD1|.
TGTGCCAGCAGCCATGGACAGGGGGCCACTGAAGCTTTCTTT
CASSHGQGATEAFF
>TRBV27|TRBJ2-7|TRBD1|.
TGTGCCAGCAGTTTGGGACAGGGGGGACGCGAGCAGTACTTC
CASSLGQGGREQYF
>TRBV10-2|TRBJ2-7|TRBD2|.
TGCGCCAGCAGCGTGGCGGGAGGGTACGAGCAGTACTTC
CASSVAGGYEQYF
>TRBV4-1|TRBJ2-1|.|.
TGCGCCAGCAGCCAAGATTCACATGAGCAGTTCTTC
CASSQDSHEQFF
>TRBV25-1|TRBJ2-5|.|.
TGTGCCAGCAGTGAGTTAAGGCCGGGAGAGACCCAGTACTTC
CASSELRPGETQYF
>TRBV5-1|TRBJ2-1|TRBD2|.
TGCGCCAGCAGCTTGGGGAGCGGGAGCAATGAGCAGTTCTTC
CASSLGSGSNEQFF
>TRBV5-4|TRBJ1-1|.|.
TGTGCCAGCAGCTTGTCTTGGGGGCAGACTGAAGCTTTCTTT
CASSLSWGQTEAFF
>TRBV28|TRBJ1-2|TRBD1|.
TGTGCCAGCAGCCCCGGGACAGGGTACGTGGGGAGCTATGGCTACACCTTC
CASSPGTGYVGSYGYTF
>TRBV29-1|TRBJ2-2|.|.
TGCAGCGTTGTGTGGGACACCGGGGAGCTGTTTTTT
CSVVWDTGELFF
>TRBV9|TRBJ1-3|.|.
TGTGCCAGCAGCCCCCGCTTCGTAGACACCATATATTTT
CASSPRFVDTIYF
>TRBV28|TRBJ2-2|TRBD1|.
TGTGCCAGCAGTTTAAGTTTAACCGGCCCGGGACAGGGCTTAAGCACCGGGGAGCTGTTTTTT
CASSLSLTGPGQGLSTGELFF
>TRBV6-5|TRBJ2-2|.|.
TGTGCCAGCAGTTTATGGACTCCTTACCCCGGGGAGCTGTTTTTT
CASSLWTPYPGELFF
>TRBV2|TRBJ2-7|.|.
TGTGCCAGCAGTGCTGGGGGACTCTCCTACGAGCAGTACTTC
CASSAGGLSYEQYF
>TRBV11-3|TRBJ2-7|.|.
TGTGCCAGCAGCTTAGCTAGGAGGGAGGTTTACTCCTACGAGCAGTACTTC
CASSLARREVYSYEQYF
>TRBV11-2|TRBJ2-7|TRBD2|once
TGTGCCAGCAACCTAGAGAAGACTAGCGGGAGGGCCACGGGATCCTACGAGCAGTACTTC
CASNLEKTSGRATGSYEQYF
>TRBV2|TRBJ2-5|.|.
TGTGCCAGCAGTGATGAAGCAGCAATAAATTCAGAGACCCAGTACTTC
CASSDEAAINSETQYF
>TRBV27|TRBJ1-2|TRBD1|.
TGTGCCAGCAGTTTAAGGACAGGGGTTTTGTATGGCTACACCTTC
CASSLRTGVLYGYTF
>TRBV27|TRBJ2-3|TRBD2|.
TGTGCCAGCAGTTTGGAGTCCGTTCCGGGACTAGTGGAGTATTTT
CASSLESVPGLVEYF
>TRBV27|TRBJ2-5|.|.
TGTGCCAGCAGTTCAGCAGAGAGTTCTATCGAGACCCAGTACTTC
CASSSAESSIETQYF
>TRBV29-1|TRBJ2-5|.|.
TGCAGCGTTGAAGAAGGTTGGACCGCCCCGGAGACCCAGTACTTC
CSVEEGWTAPETQYF
>TRBV7-3|TRBJ2-3|.|.
TGTGCCAGCAGCTCTCCGACCGGTGCCACAGATACGCAGTATTTT
CASSSPTGATDTQYF
>TRBV7-9|TRBJ1-2|.|.
TGTGCCAGCAGCCCCCTGGAAGACTATGGCTACACCTTC
CASSPLEDYGYTF
>TRBV7-9|TRBJ2-1|TRBD2|.
TGTGCCAGCAGCTTAACTGCGGGAGGGCGCAATGAGCAGTTCTTC
CASSLTAGGRNEQFF
>TRBV7-9|TRBJ1-5|.|.
TGTGCCAGCAGCTTAGGGGGTCAGCCCCAGCATTTT
CASSLGGQPQHF
>TRBV5-1|TRBJ2-7|.|.
TGCGCCAGCAGCTACTTAACGGGACGGCCCTACGAGCAGTACTTC
CASSYLTGRPYEQYF
>TRBV5-6|TRBJ2-3|TRBD2|.
TGTGCCAGCAGCTTGGGGTTGTTACGGACTAGCGACACAGATACGCAGTATTTT
CASSLGLLRTSDTDTQYF
>TRBV27|TRBJ2-1|TRBD1|once
TGTGCCAGCAGTTTCCGGGACAGGGCGGACAATGAGCAGTTCTTC
CASSFRDRADNEQFF
>TRBV2|TRBJ2-3|.|.
TGTGCCAGCTCCGCTCGAGTTAGTGTGGCAGATACGCAGTATTTT
CASSARVSVADTQYF
>TRBV29-1|TRBJ2-2|.|.
TGCAGCGTCACAGCGGAGGGTTGGACCGGGGAGCTGTTTTTT
CSVTAEGWTGELFF
>TRBV5-5|TRBJ2-3|.|.
TGTGCCAGCTCGGACCCTCCCGTCACAGATACGCAGTATTTT
CASSDPPVTDTQYF
>TRBV18|TRBJ2-1|TRBD2|.
TGTGCCAGCTCACCGTTGCGGGAGGCCGACTACAATGAGCAGTTCTTC
CASSPLREADYNEQFF
>TRBV6-1|TRBJ2-3|TRBD2|.
TGTGCCAGCAGTGACCCTAAGGAGCGGGGGTTCACAGATACGCAGTATTTT
CASSDPKERGFTDTQYF
>TRBV27|TRBJ2-3|TRBD2|.
TGTGCCAGCAGTTCCCCTAGCGGGAGTTGGACAGATACGCAGTATTTT
CASSSPSGSWTDTQYF